This entry concerns a single T cell receptor (beta chain). This specimen comes from a study of blood T cell repertoires in COVID-19. Authors' processing steps: Amplification from reference gene primers served as the basis for estimated nucleated cell counts. The table came from immunoSEQ multiplex PCR; TCRdb's copy has only in-frame clones and leaves some out. Clone size and the V and J calls come from that table; the DNA yielded D and trimming. Of about 270,000 clones detected, approximately 85% appear once; the ten largest clones hold approximately 9.6%. Trimming stripped 3 bases from V and 1 base from J, with 9 bases between. CDR1 and CDR2 (germline): SGHDN, FVKESK. CDR3 size: 14 residues.

The chain joins TRBV14 to TRBJ1-1; D is undetermined. This clonotype was obtained from a woman in her 50s with acute COVID-19. The material sequenced was PBMCs or T cells enriched from blood (not recorded which). The CDR3 bases are TGTGCCAGCAGCCAGGTGGACTGGAACACTGAAGCTTTCTTT. Its translation: CASSQVDWNTEAFF.